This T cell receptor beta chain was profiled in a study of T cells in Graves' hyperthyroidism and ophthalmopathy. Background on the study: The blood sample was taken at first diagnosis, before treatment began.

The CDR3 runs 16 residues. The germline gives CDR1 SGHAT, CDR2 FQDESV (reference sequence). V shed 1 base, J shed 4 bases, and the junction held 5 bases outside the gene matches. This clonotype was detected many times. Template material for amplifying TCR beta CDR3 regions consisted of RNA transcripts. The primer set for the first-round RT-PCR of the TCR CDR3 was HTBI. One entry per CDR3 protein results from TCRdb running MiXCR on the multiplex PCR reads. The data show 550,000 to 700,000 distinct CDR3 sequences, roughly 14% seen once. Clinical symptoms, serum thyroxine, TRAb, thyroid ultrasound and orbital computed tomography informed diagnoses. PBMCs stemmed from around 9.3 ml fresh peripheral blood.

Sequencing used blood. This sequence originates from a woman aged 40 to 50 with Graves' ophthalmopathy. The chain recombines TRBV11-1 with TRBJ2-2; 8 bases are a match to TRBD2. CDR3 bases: TGTGCCAGCAGCTTAGAATCCGGGAGGGCCACCGGGGAGCTGTTTTTT. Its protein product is CASSLESGRATGELFF.